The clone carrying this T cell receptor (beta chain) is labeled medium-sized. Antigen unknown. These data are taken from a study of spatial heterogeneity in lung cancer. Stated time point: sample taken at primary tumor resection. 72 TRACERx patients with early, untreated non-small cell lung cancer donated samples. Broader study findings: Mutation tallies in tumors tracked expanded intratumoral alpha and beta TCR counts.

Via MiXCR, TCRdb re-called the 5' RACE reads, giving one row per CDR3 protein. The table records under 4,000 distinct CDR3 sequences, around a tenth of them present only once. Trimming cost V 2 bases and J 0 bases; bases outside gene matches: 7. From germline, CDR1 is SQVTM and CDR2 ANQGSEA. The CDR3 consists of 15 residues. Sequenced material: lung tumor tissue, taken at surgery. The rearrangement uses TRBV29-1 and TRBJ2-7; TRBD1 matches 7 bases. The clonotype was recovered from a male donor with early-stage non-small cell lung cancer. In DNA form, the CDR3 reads TGCAGCGTTGAAATTCCGACAGGGCACTCCTACGAGCAGTACTTC. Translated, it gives CSVEIPTGHSYEQYF.